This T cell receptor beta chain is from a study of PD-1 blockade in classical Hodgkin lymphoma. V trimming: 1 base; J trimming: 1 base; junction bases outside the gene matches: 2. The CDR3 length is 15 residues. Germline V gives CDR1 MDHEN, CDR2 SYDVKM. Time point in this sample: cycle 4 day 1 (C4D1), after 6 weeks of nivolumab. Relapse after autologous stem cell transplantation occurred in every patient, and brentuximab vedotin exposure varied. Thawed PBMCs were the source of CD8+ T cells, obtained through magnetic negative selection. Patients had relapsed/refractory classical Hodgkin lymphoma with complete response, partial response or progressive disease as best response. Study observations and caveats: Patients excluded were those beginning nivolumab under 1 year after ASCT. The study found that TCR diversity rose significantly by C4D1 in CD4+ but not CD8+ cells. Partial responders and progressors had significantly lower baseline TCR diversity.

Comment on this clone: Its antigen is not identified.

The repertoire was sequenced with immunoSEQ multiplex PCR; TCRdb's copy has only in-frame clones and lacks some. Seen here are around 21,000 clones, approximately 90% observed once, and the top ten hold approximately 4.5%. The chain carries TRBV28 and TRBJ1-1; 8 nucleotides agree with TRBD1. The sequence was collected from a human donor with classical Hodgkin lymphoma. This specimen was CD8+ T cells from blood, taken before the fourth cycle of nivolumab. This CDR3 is CASSLFQGANTEAFF. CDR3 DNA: TGTGCCAGCAGTTTATTCCAGGGGGCGAACACTGAAGCTTTCTTT.